This T cell receptor beta chain was recovered during a study of control samples from healthy donors and cancer patients. The CDR3 is 12 residues long. Germline V gives CDR1 MNHEY, CDR2 SVGEGT. V gave up 0 bases and J gave up 8 bases, with 2 bases separating them. Clones were sequenced by immunoSEQ multiplex PCR, and TCRdb holds only the in-frame ones, with some missing. The table has 84,000 or so clones, 75% to 95% seen once. The chain employs TRBV6-2 or TRBV6-3 and TRBJ1-6; D is ambiguous. Sequenced sample: blood. The source of this sequence is a young man in good health. The CDR3: CASSYSYSPLHF. The DNA for the CDR3 is TGTGCCAGCAGTTACTCATATTCACCCCTCCACTTT.